The source of this T cell receptor (beta chain) is a study of post-analysis software for immune sequencing data. Study at large: Relapsing-remitting, secondary progressive and progressive-relapsing forms of multiple sclerosis all featured among disease courses. Whole-study results and caveats: Elevated frequency relative to controls characterized four to six TRBV segments in patients, TRBV5-6, TRBV5-1 and TRBV20-1 among them. The study found significantly lower normalized Chao1 diversity in multiple sclerosis patients than in controls. Batch-matched samples strongly co-clustered by F measure.

Trimming pared 3 bases from V and 0 bases from J, leaving 15 bases between. There are 17 residues in the CDR3. Germline lookup yields CDR1 KGHSH and CDR2 LQKENI. Unique molecular identifiers were built into the TCR beta cDNA libraries. Roughly 0.5 million cDNA molecules were obtained from around 0.96 to 9.9 million T cells. One entry per CDR3 protein results from TCRdb running MiXCR on the PCR reads. The data hold approximately 400,000 distinct CDR3 sequences, with less than 40% observed a single time. In the case of this clonotype: Antigen: not known.

This sequence joins TRBV18 and TRBJ1-3; a possible D gene is TRBD1 (6 bases). The sample consisted of blood. The receptor was isolated from a girl between 10 and 17 years old with multiple sclerosis. The CDR3 is CASSPNRQGISGNTIYF. The CDR3 DNA follows: TGTGCCAGCTCACCTAACCGGCAGGGGATCTCTGGAAACACCATATATTTT.